This record covers a single T cell receptor (beta chain). V gave up 5 bases and J gave up 3 bases; unmatched junction bases: 8. There are 15 residues in the CDR3. The germline gives CDR1 SGHNT, CDR2 YENEEA. This sample is part of a study of technical replicates of blood from a few donors. TCRdb keeps only in-frame clones here, not all; method: immunoSEQ multiplex PCR. The sample has around 80,000 clones; less than 95% are singletons. The rearrangement uses TRBV11-3 and TRBJ1-1, with 8 bases aligning to TRBD1. The receptor's source is a human donor in good health. The material sequenced was T cells isolated from PBMCs. This CDR3 is CASSPSTGDHTEAFF. DNA for the CDR3: TGTGCCAGCAGCCCCTCGACAGGGGACCACACTGAAGCTTTCTTT.